Each of the 2 T cell receptor beta chains below was sequenced from the same sample in a study of a mutant IDH1 vaccine in newly diagnosed glioma. Clones were sequenced by immunoSEQ multiplex PCR, and TCRdb holds only the in-frame ones, with some missing. The sample has about 56,000 clones, 70% to 90% seen once. Described time point: week 35, safety follow-up. Each dose delivered 300 ug of mutant IDH1 20-mer peptide subcutaneously with imiquimod. Antigens for these TCRs are unknown. The sequencing here drew on PBMCs, taken from a glioma patient whose treatment included an IDH1 peptide vaccine. The receptors stem from a man aged 35-49 years with glioma.

This clone showed up just once. The chain employs TRBV10-3 and TRBJ1-2; D is possibly TRBD1 (5 bases). Germline V gene lookup returns CDR1 ENHRY and CDR2 SYGVKD. V was pared by 4 bases and J by 2 bases, with 11 bases between. The CDR3 extends over 14 amino acids. CDR3 sequence (DNA): TGTGCCATCAGTGGACAGACAGTCAACTATGGCTACACCTTC. Translation: CAISGQTVNYGYTF.

This clone was seen once. V gene TRBV18 combines with J gene TRBJ2-6; 8 nucleotides agree with TRBD1. The ends lost 4 bases at V and 4 bases at J; junction bases unmatched: 3. CDR1 is KGHSH and CDR2 is LQKENI in the germline V gene. The CDR3 loop spans 15 amino acids. CDR3 DNA: TGTGCCAGCTCACAGACAGGGGTCGGGGCCAACGTCCTGACTTTC. This gives the protein CASSQTGVGANVLTF.